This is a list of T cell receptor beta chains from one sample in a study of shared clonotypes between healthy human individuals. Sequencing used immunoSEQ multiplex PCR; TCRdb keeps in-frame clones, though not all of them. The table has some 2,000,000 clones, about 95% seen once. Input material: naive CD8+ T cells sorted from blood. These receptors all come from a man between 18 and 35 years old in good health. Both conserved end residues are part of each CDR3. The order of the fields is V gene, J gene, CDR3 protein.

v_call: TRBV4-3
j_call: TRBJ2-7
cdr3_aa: CASSQVEDSYEQYF

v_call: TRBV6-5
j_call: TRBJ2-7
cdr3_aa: CASRPPGLAAYEQYF

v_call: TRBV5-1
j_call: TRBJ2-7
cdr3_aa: CASSFPSSYEQYF

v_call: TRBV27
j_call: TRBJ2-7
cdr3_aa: CASSLGQRYEQYF

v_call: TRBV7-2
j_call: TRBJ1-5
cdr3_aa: CASSSTPYSNQPQHF

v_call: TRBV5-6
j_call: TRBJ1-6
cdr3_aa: CASSTPGHINSPLHF

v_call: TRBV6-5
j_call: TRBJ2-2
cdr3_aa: CASSYAPGNTGELFF

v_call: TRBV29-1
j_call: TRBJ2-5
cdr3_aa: CSVEERQGRGLFLQETQYF

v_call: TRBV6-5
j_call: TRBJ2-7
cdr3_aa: CASSYSTGQINYEQYF

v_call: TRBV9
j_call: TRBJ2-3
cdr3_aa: CASSVAGEAQYF

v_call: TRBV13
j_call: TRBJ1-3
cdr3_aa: CASSLGSGTLSGNTIYF

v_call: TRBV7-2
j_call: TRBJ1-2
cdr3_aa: CASSSMTGAVTGYTF

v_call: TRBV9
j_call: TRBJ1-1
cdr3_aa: CASSDLLGYTEAFF

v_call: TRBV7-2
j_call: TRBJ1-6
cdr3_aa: CASSFGGLALHF

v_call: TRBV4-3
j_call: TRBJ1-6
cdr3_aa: CASSNLNSPLHF

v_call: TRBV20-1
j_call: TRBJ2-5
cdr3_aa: CSGAQETQYF

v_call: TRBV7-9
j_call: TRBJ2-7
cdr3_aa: CASSAGGYEQYF

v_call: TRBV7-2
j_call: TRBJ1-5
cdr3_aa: CASSFTRGGNQPQHF

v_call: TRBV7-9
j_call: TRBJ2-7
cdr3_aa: CASSLRTSGTHEQYF

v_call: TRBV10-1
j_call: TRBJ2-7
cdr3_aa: CASSESEGLDVGEQYF

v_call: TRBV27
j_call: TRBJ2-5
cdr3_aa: CASSLAWGETQYF

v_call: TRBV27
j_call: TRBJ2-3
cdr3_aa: CASSLDGASTDTQYF

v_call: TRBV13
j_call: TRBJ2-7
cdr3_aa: CASSPSGGADEQYF

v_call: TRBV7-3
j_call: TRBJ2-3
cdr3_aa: CASSPPLADTQYF

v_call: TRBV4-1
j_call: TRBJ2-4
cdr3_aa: CASRPRGGQGNIQYF

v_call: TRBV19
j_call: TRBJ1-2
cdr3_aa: CASRGDRLHNYTF

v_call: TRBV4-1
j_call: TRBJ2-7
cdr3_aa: CASSQDLSGSYEQYF

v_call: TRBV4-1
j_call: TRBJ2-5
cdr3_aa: CASSLGTSILVETQYF

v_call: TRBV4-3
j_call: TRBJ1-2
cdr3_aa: CASSQGADRSNYGYTF

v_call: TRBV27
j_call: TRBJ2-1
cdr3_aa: CASSGTGYEQFF

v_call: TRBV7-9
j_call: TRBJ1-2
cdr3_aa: CASSHPLYGYTF

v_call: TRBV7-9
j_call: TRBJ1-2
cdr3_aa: CASSSGQGNYGYTF